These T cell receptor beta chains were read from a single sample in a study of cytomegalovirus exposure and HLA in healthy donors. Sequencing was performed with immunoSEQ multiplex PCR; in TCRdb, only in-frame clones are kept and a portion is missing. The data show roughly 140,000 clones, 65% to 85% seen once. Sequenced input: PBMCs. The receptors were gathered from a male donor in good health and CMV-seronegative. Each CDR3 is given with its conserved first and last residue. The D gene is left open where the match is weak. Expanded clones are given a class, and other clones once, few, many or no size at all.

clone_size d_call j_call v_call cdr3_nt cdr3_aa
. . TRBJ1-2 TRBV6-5 TGTGCCAGCAGTTACTCGGGGGGGGGCTATGGCTACACCTTC CASSYSGGGYGYTF
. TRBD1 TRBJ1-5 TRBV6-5 TGTGCCAGCAGTTCCCAGGGGGCTTCAAGTCAGCCCCAGCATTTT CASSSQGASSQPQHF
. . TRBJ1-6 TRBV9 TGTGCCAGCAGCGCCGAGTCCTATAATTCACCCCTCCACTTT CASSAESYNSPLHF
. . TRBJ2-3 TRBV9 TGTGCCAGCAGCGTACCGCAGGAGGGTACGCAGTATTTT CASSVPQEGTQYF
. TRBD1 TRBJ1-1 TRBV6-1 TGTGCCAGCAGTCTTAGACAGGGAAAGGCTGAAGCTTTCTTT CASSLRQGKAEAFF
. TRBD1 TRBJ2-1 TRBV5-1 TGCGCCAGCGGCTACGACCGGGACAGCGATGAGCAGTTCTTC CASGYDRDSDEQFF
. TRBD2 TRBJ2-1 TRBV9 TGTGCCAGCAGCGATGAGGGACTAGCGGGCGGAGAGCAGTTCTTC CASSDEGLAGGEQFF
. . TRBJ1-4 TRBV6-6 TGTGCCAGCAGTTACTCCCTAATTGAAAAACTGTTTTTT CASSYSLIEKLFF
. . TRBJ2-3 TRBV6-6 TGTGCCAGCAGTTACGCGCCGACCAGGACAGATACGCAGTATTTT CASSYAPTRTDTQYF
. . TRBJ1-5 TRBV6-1 TGTGCCAGCAGTGAACGTCCACGGAGCAATCAGCCCCAGCATTTT CASSERPRSNQPQHF
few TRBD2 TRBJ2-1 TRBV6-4 TGTGCCAGCAGTGAATCTAGCGGGGGGCCCAATGAGCAGTTCTTC CASSESSGGPNEQFF
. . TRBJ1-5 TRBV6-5 TGTGCCAGCAGCCAAACAGACAATCAGCCCCAGCATTTT CASSQTDNQPQHF
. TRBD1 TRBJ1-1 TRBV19 TGTGCCAGTAAAGGGCGGCAGGGGGCGACTGAAGCTTTCTTT CASKGRQGATEAFF